A selection of T cell receptor beta chains follows, all from one sample in a study of beta chain features in type 1 diabetes. Repertoires were generated with immunoSEQ multiplex PCR, while TCRdb's copy carries only in-frame clones and drops some. The table shows 310,000 or so clones, with 6.5% to 10% occurring only once. The sample was central memory CD4+ T cells from blood. These receptors were collected from a woman aged 18-29 years in good health. Both conserved end residues are part of each CDR3. A D gene is named only where the DNA matches it firmly. Expanded clones are given a class, and other clones once, few, many or no size at all.

>TRBJ2-1|TRBD1|TRBV27|-|15
CASTQGVQRNNEQFF
TGTGCCAGCACCCAGGGGGTTCAACGCAACAATGAGCAGTTCTTC
>TRBJ2-5|-|TRBV6-4|once|13
CASSRDSGETQYF
TGTGCCAGCAGCCGAGACAGCGGGGAGACCCAGTACTTC
>TRBJ2-2|-|TRBV11-2|few|14
CASSSQGYTGELFF
TGTGCCAGCAGCTCCCAGGGCTACACCGGGGAGCTGTTTTTT
>TRBJ1-4|-|TRBV10-3|few|14
CATTDSRTNEKLFF
TGTGCCACGACAGACAGTAGAACTAATGAAAAACTGTTTTTT
>TRBJ2-7|TRBD2|TRBV6-6|-|15
CASSYSPAGTYEQYF
TGTGCCAGCAGTTACTCCCCAGCGGGGACCTACGAGCAGTACTTC
>TRBJ1-2|-|TRBV4-2|-|15
CASSQDPDTNYGYTF
TGTGCCAGCAGCCAAGATCCGGATACAAACTATGGCTACACCTTC
>TRBJ2-7|-|TRBV7-8|-|11
CASSSQREQYF
TGTGCCAGCAGCTCTCAGCGCGAGCAGTACTTC
>TRBJ2-7|-|TRBV7-6|many|15
CASSIGVPGAYEQYF
TGTGCCAGCAGCATAGGGGTGCCGGGGGCCTACGAGCAGTACTTC
>TRBJ2-7|-|TRBV2|few|12
CASNRGGYEQYF
TGTGCCAGCAACAGGGGAGGCTACGAGCAGTACTTC
>TRBJ2-7|TRBD2|TRBV5-1|many|15
CASSWGTSGTYEQYF
TGCGCCAGCAGCTGGGGGACTAGCGGGACCTACGAGCAGTACTTC
>TRBJ1-2|-|TRBV4-1|few|16
CASSHEGGRANYGYTF
TGCGCCAGCAGCCATGAAGGCGGTAGAGCTAACTATGGCTACACCTTC
>TRBJ2-5|-|TRBV6-5|few|14
CASSYSRIQETQYF
TGTGCCAGCAGTTACTCGCGGATACAAGAGACCCAGTACTTC
>TRBJ2-1|TRBD1|TRBV7-6|-|16
CASSFRTGGSLNEQFF
TGTGCCAGCAGCTTCCGGACAGGGGGGTCCCTCAATGAGCAGTTCTTC
>TRBJ1-5|-|TRBV6-1|few|13
CASSEALYQPQHF
TGTGCCAGCAGTGAAGCGCTTTATCAGCCCCAGCATTTT
>TRBJ1-4|-|TRBV28|few|11
CASGLAGKLFF
TGTGCCAGCGGATTGGCAGGAAAACTGTTTTTT
>TRBJ2-7|-|TRBV28|-|14
CASTRGLPPYEQYF
TGTGCCAGCACCCGGGGCCTTCCCCCTTACGAGCAGTACTTC
>TRBJ2-1|-|TRBV29-1|few|14
CSVPVTTLYNEQFF
TGCAGCGTCCCCGTGACGACCCTCTACAATGAGCAGTTCTTC
>TRBJ2-2|-|TRBV7-2|-|14
CASRLASSSGELFF
TGTGCCAGCAGGCTAGCCTCTAGTTCCGGGGAGCTGTTTTTT
>TRBJ2-7|-|TRBV18|-|14
CASSPSQATYEQYF
TGTGCCAGCTCACCAAGTCAGGCCACCTACGAGCAGTACTTC
>TRBJ2-1|TRBD2|TRBV11-2|-|14
CASRNSGMEGEQFF
TGTGCCAGCAGAAATAGCGGGATGGAGGGTGAGCAGTTCTTC
>TRBJ2-3|-|TRBV5-1|-|11
CASRETDTQYF
TGCGCCAGCCGTGAAACAGATACGCAGTATTTT
>TRBJ2-1|-|TRBV29-1|-|17
CSVEGDGGLLSYSEQFF
TGCAGCGTTGAAGGGGACGGGGGTCTCTTGTCCTACAGTGAGCAGTTCTTC
>TRBJ2-1|TRBD1|TRBV7-2|-|14
CASSFGQGGFEQFF
TGTGCCAGCAGCTTTGGACAGGGTGGATTTGAGCAGTTCTTC
>TRBJ2-3|TRBD1|TRBV7-9|many|15
CASSTGQGAQDTQYF
TGTGCCAGCAGTACCGGACAGGGGGCACAAGATACGCAGTATTTT
>TRBJ2-2|-|TRBV6-5|-|14
CASTSGLRTGELFF
TGTGCCAGCACTTCCGGCCTCAGAACCGGGGAGCTGTTTTTT
>TRBJ2-1|-|TRBV5-6|few|16
CASSLVGSRPYNEQFF
TGTGCCAGCAGCTTGGTCGGGAGTAGGCCCTACAATGAGCAGTTCTTC
>TRBJ2-7|-|TRBV6-1|few|12
CASSLLSYEQYF
TGTGCCAGCTCTCTACTGAGCTACGAGCAGTACTTC
>TRBJ2-5|TRBD2|TRBV9|few|17
CASSATWGLAGAETQYF
TGTGCCAGCAGCGCCACGTGGGGACTAGCGGGAGCGGAGACCCAGTACTTC
>TRBJ2-1|TRBD2|TRBV5-1|-|16
CASSQPGLAGRNEQFF
TGCGCCAGCAGCCAACCAGGACTAGCGGGGCGCAATGAGCAGTTCTTC
>TRBJ2-1|TRBD2|TRBV7-9|-|17
CASSHRGGAGRYNEQFF
TGTGCCAGCAGCCACCGAGGTGGAGCGGGAAGATACAATGAGCAGTTCTTC
>TRBJ1-1|-|TRBV7-3|few|14
CASSSQGSDTEAFF
TGTGCCAGCAGCTCTCAGGGCAGCGACACTGAAGCTTTCTTT
>TRBJ1-5|-|TRBV11-2|-|14
CASSPGPSNQPQHF
TGTGCCAGCAGCCCCGGACCGAGCAATCAGCCCCAGCATTTT
>TRBJ2-1|-|TRBV7-2|-|13
CASSLAPINEQFF
TGTGCCAGCAGCTTAGCTCCAATTAATGAGCAGTTCTTC
>TRBJ2-1|-|TRBV5-1|many|13
CASSLNSYNEQFF
TGCGCCAGCAGCTTGAACAGCTACAATGAGCAGTTCTTC
>TRBJ1-3|-|TRBV29-1|-|12
CSGGDSGNTIYF
TGCAGCGGCGGGGATTCTGGAAACACCATATATTTT
>TRBJ2-5|-|TRBV2|many|10
CASKYETQYF
TGTGCCAGCAAGTACGAGACCCAGTACTTC
>TRBJ2-3|-|TRBV28|-|20
CASSQTGVRRLAAPTDTQYF
TGTGCCAGCAGTCAGACAGGGGTAAGGAGACTAGCGGCCCCCACAGATACGCAGTATTTT
>TRBJ2-2|TRBD1|TRBV19|-|15
CASLTGGENTGELFF
TGTGCCAGTCTTACAGGGGGAGAGAACACCGGGGAGCTGTTTTTT
>TRBJ2-7|-|TRBV7-2|-|11
CASSLYYEQYF
TGTGCCAGCAGCCTGTACTACGAGCAGTACTTC
>TRBJ2-1|TRBD1|TRBV28|few|15
CASSLNPTGGNEQFF
TGTGCCAGCAGTTTGAACCCGACAGGGGGCAATGAGCAGTTCTTC
>TRBJ2-1|-|TRBV27|few|14
CASSLSFVDSEQFF
TGTGCCAGCAGTTTATCGTTTGTAGACTCAGAGCAGTTCTTC
>TRBJ2-5|TRBD2|TRBV18|-|14
CASSPGLAEETQYF
TGTGCCAGCTCACCCGGGCTAGCGGAAGAGACCCAGTACTTC
>TRBJ2-7|-|TRBV7-9|-|13
CASSLRQGYEQYF
TGTGCCAGCAGCTTAAGGCAGGGCTACGAGCAGTACTTC
>TRBJ2-7|TRBD1|TRBV5-4|few|12
CASSLGQKKQYF
TGTGCCAGCAGCCTGGGACAGAAGAAGCAGTACTTC
>TRBJ1-1|TRBD1|TRBV7-3|few|14
CASSLEGDRGEAFF
TGTGCCAGCAGCTTAGAAGGGGACAGGGGTGAAGCTTTCTTT
>TRBJ1-1|-|TRBV18|few|15
CASSPIIASGTEAFF
TGTGCCAGCTCACCAATTATAGCTTCGGGGACTGAAGCTTTCTTT
>TRBJ2-7|-|TRBV19|-|14
CASSIGPGSFEQYF
TGTGCCAGTAGTATTGGTCCGGGCAGCTTCGAGCAGTACTTC
>TRBJ2-1|-|TRBV5-1|few|14
CASKRAESYNEQFF
TGCGCCAGCAAACGTGCGGAGTCATACAATGAGCAGTTCTTC
>TRBJ1-3|-|TRBV10-3|few|20
CAISQPMGREAPGDGNTIYF
TGTGCCATCAGCCAACCTATGGGCAGGGAAGCCCCGGGGGACGGAAACACCATATATTTT
>TRBJ1-1|-|TRBV5-6|many|16
CASSFSLGGVNTEAFF
TGTGCCAGCAGCTTTTCCCTCGGTGGGGTAAACACTGAAGCTTTCTTT
>TRBJ2-7|TRBD1|TRBV28|-|16
CASIGFLGTDSYEQYF
TGTGCCAGCATAGGATTCTTGGGGACAGACTCCTACGAGCAGTACTTC
>TRBJ2-1|TRBD2|TRBV27|-|15
CASSLSGRGYNEQFF
TGTGCCAGCAGTCTAAGCGGGAGGGGCTACAATGAGCAGTTCTTC
>TRBJ1-1|-|TRBV18|few|15
CASSPIQVKNTEAFF
TGTGCCAGCTCACCAATCCAGGTGAAGAACACTGAAGCTTTCTTT
>TRBJ1-5|-|TRBV4-2|-|16
CASSQYQGKGNQPQHF
TGTGCCAGCAGCCAATATCAAGGGAAGGGCAATCAGCCCCAGCATTTT